Described below is a single T cell receptor (beta chain) sequence and its context. What it binds is unknown. Some clones are missing from TCRdb's copy, which holds only in-frame ones; the method was immunoSEQ multiplex PCR. The sample has over 3,500 clones; less than 80% are singletons. V shed 6 bases, J shed 5 bases, and the junction held 4 bases outside the gene matches. The CDR3 is 13 residues long. Germline CDR1 and CDR2: MNHNY and SVGAGI (reference sequence). Cyclophosphamide on days +3 and +4 followed busulfan-fludarabine conditioning and a marrow graft. These data originate in a study of T cells after posttransplantation cyclophosphamide. Study results and caveats: Later blood repertoires were often dominated by clones from the donor CD8+ memory compartment. TRB overlap between skin or GI tissue T cells and blood was limited. Recipient CMV seropositivity and CMV reactivation strongly tracked TRB clonality.

The chain joins TRBV6-6 to TRBJ2-5; 9 bases map to TRBD2. The sequence was obtained from a male patient aged 35-50 years who received an allogeneic stem cell transplant from a related donor, was CMV-positive, and had acute and chronic GVHD. Some T cells may arise from the graft donor. The sample was PBMCs, taken after allogeneic stem cell transplant with posttransplant cyclophosphamide. As DNA, the CDR3 is TGTGCCAGCAGGATAGCGGGAGATGAGACCCAGTACTTC. This sequence encodes CASRIAGDETQYF.